The present entry profiles one TCR beta chain with its context. The source of the sample is a study of blood T cell repertoires in COVID-19. As for the study in general: Acute and convalescent COVID-19 samples came from the United States, Italy and Spain. PBMCs, B-cell-depleted T cells, or T cells were the source of the cDNA or gDNA that made up the material.

In Seattle, patients joined the study during active infection and were tracked longitudinally. In germline, CDR1 is SGHAT, CDR2 FQNNGV. CDR3 size: 16 residues. The V gene lost 4 bases and the J gene lost 6 bases, with 18 bases spanning the gap. As processed by the authors: Reference gene primer amplification gave estimated nucleated cell counts. The protocol was immunoSEQ multiplex PCR, while the TCRdb copy is restricted to in-frame clones and leaves out a portion. The V and J calls and clone size come from that table; D and trimming were worked out from the DNA. The sample has under 300,000 clones, around 90% seen once; the top ten hold more than 0.8%.

This TCR was sampled from a man between 25 and 39 years old with COVID-19, enrolled during active disease. Sequencing input: peripheral blood. The V gene is TRBV11-2, the J gene TRBJ1-4; D gene ambiguous. Written as DNA, the CDR3 is TGTGCCAGCAGCTCACGGTTCGGGGTAGCTTATGAAAAACTGTTTTTT. Translation: CASSSRFGVAYEKLFF.